The T cell receptor (beta chain) described here comes from a study of PD-1 blockade in classical Hodgkin lymphoma. Notes on this clone: The antigen remains unidentified.

Produced via immunoSEQ multiplex PCR; TCRdb's table is partial and in-frame only. The top ten clones hold 2.5% of a sample with over 15,000 clones, 60% to 80% of them seen once. Overall study findings and caveats: Unlike CD8+ TCR diversity, which did not rise significantly by C4D1, CD4+ TCR diversity did. Newly diagnosed patients were reported to start with lower TCR diversity than healthy donors. Diversity similar to that of newly diagnosed patients was seen at baseline in complete responders.

Time point specified: cycle 4 day 1 (C4D1), after 6 weeks of nivolumab. In every patient, relapse followed autologous stem cell transplantation, while exposure to brentuximab vedotin differed. Purification of CD4+ T cells from thawed PBMCs was achieved by magnetic negative selection. CDR1 and CDR2 from the germline V gene are SEHNR and FQNEAQ (reference sequence). V was shortened by 5 bases and J by 6 bases, with 11 bases between the two germline ends. This CDR3 is built from 13 residues. The receptor comes from a human donor with classical Hodgkin lymphoma. The chain employs TRBV7-9 and TRBJ2-4, with D maybe TRBD1 (5 bases). The sample here was CD4+ T cells from blood, taken before the fourth cycle of nivolumab. The CDR3 DNA sequence: TGTGCCAGCAGCCCAGGGTTCGGAAACATTCAGTACTTC. It encodes CASSPGFGNIQYF.